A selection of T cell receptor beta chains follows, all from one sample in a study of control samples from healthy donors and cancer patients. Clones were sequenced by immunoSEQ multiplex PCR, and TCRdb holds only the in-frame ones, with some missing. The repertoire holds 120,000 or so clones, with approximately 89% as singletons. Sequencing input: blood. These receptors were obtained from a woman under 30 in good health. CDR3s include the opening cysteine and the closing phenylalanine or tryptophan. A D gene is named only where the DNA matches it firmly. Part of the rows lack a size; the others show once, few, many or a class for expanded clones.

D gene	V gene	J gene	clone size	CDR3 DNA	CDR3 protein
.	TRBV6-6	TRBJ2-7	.	TGTGCCAGCAGTTACCGGGTGTACGAGCAGTACTTC	CASSYRVYEQYF
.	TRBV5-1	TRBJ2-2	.	TGCGCCAGCAGTCCGGTCGCACAGGGACGTGGCGGGGAGCTGTTTTTT	CASSPVAQGRGGELFF
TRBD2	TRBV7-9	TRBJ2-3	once	TGTGCCAGCATCGCAGCGGGGGAATACACAGATACGCAGTATTTT	CASIAAGEYTDTQYF
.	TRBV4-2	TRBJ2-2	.	TGTGCCAGCAGCCCCTGGAGCGGGGAGCTGTTTTTT	CASSPWSGELFF
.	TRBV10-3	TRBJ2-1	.	TGTGCCATCAGTGACAAGGGGGGCCGGAGCAATGAGCAGTTCTTC	CAISDKGGRSNEQFF
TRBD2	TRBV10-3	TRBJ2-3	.	TGTGCCATCAGGGAATATAGCGGGGGGCCGGCGGATACGCAGTATTTT	CAIREYSGGPADTQYF
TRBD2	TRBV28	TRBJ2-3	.	TGTGCCAGCAGAGAGGTACCCTTAGCGGGAGGCGATGATACGCAGTATTTT	CASREVPLAGGDDTQYF
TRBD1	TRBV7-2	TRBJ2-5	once	TGTGCCAGCAGCTCCCTATCCACAGGGGGGCAGACCCAGTACTTC	CASSSLSTGGQTQYF
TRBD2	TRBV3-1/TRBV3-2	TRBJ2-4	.	TGTGCCAGCAGCCAGGGGGGAGCGGGAGGAGGAGGAATTCAGTACTTC	CASSQGGAGGGGIQYF
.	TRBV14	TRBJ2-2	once	TGTGCCAGCAGCCAAGATCTTAGGGCCGGGGAGCTGTTTTTT	CASSQDLRAGELFF
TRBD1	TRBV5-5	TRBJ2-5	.	TGTGCCAGCAGTCAACCGGGACAGGTTTTCCCTCAAGAGACCCAGTACTTC	CASSQPGQVFPQETQYF
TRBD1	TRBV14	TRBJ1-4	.	TGTGCCAGCAGCCAAGTTACAGGGGAGAATGAAAAACTGTTTTTT	CASSQVTGENEKLFF
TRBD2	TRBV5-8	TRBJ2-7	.	TGTGCCAGCAGCTTGGTGACCGGGACTAGCGGGAGGAGATACGAGCAGTACTTC	CASSLVTGTSGRRYEQYF
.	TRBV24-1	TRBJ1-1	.	TGTGCCACCAGTGACCATGAAGCTTTCTTT	CATSDHEAFF
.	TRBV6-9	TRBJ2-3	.	TGTGCCAGCAATAGCGGCGGGATAACTCTAGATACGCAGTATTTT	CASNSGGITLDTQYF
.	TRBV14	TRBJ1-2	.	TGTGCCAGCAGATCCTCAGGGGCGCCGACCAATGGCTACACCTTC	CASRSSGAPTNGYTF
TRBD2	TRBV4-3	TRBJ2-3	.	TGCGCCAGCAGCCAAGAGGGTGGAGCGGGGGGGCGAGAAGATACGCAGTATTTT	CASSQEGGAGGREDTQYF
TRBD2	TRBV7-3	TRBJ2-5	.	TGTGCCAGCAGCTTCTCGGGAGGAGAGACCCAGTACTTC	CASSFSGGETQYF
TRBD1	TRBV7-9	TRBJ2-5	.	TGTGCCAGCAGCTTCGGACAGGGGCGAGAGACCCAGTACTTC	CASSFGQGRETQYF
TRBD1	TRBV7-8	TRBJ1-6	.	TGTGCCAGCAGCTTATGGACAGGGATCAGATCCTATAATTCACCCCTCCACTTT	CASSLWTGIRSYNSPLHF
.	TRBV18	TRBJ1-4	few	TGTGCCAGCTCCCCGCCTCGCGGGGGGCACAATAATGAAAAACTGTTTTTT	CASSPPRGGHNNEKLFF
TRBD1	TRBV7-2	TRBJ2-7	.	TGTGCCAGCAGCTCAACCGGGACAGCCTACGAGCAGTACTTC	CASSSTGTAYEQYF
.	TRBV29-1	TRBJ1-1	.	TGCAGCCTAAGACACGGACCCGAAGCTTTCTTT	CSLRHGPEAFF
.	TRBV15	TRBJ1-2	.	TGTGCCACCAGCAGGTTCGGGGCAGGGAGGGTCTATGGCTACACCTTC	CATSRFGAGRVYGYTF
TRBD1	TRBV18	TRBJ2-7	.	TGTGCCAGCTCACTCACCGGGACAGACTCCTACGAGCAGTACTTC	CASSLTGTDSYEQYF
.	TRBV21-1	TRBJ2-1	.	TGTGCCAGCAGCAAAGAACCGGGACAGGGGGCGCCGGGACTCCGGGAGGGGATTCTAAATGAGCAGTTCTTC	CASSKEPGQGAPGLREGILNEQFF
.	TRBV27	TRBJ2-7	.	TGTGCCAGCAGTCTGCTAGGGTTGGAAGGCTACGAGCAGTACTTC	CASSLLGLEGYEQYF